This entry concerns a single T cell receptor beta chain. Its antigen is currently not known. Base qualities are not provided; no much larger clone lies one nucleotide away. Participants in the prospective study were enrolled through a virtual design, were aged about 18 to 90 years, and lived in roughly 24 United States geographic areas. To assign participants to cohorts, the prospective study relied on clinical history that participants themselves reported in a screening survey and a study questionnaire. Exposed participants were defined as having been in contact with someone with a PCR-confirmed or clinician-diagnosed COVID-19 case within 2 weeks of study entry. Each participant in the prospective study had whole blood, serum and a nasopharyngeal or oropharyngeal swab collected by mobile phlebotomists. Over an approximately 2-month period, participants in the prospective study had the option of providing additional blood draws and questionnaires. Before DNA extraction, blood samples from the prospective study were shipped at room temperature or frozen.

These data belong to a study of blood T cell repertoires in COVID-19 (dated by TCRdb to the early 2020s). General notes on the study: The collaborator samples originated in the United States, Italy and Spain and spanned the acute and convalescent phases of COVID-19. The prospective study material was composed of cDNA or gDNA derived from T cells, B-cell-depleted T cells, or PBMCs. Subjects who had been exposed to COVID-19, were actively infected with it, or had recovered from it provided the deeply sampled blood TCRbeta repertoires that made up the dataset. The repertoires were released in a freely available public database meant as a resource for research on the immune response to SARS-CoV-2. Samples were obtained from the ongoing ImmuneRACE study (first 160 participants) and from 1,254 subjects provided by 6 global collaborators. Nearly every sample came with metadata listing a de-identified subject ID, COVID-19 status, age in years and sex. Where available, HLA class I and class II types were taken from metadata supplied by the sample provider and were not determined by assay-based typing. The paper as a whole reports these results and caveats: Clinical and demographic metadata were provided uncurated, with the amount varying by source and participant.

The CDR3 runs 14 amino acids, cysteine and phenylalanine included. Only the CDR3 portion is preserved as DNA: 42 bases, with reading frame beginning at the first base. Looking up the germline V gene yields CDR1 SNHLY and CDR2 FYNNEI. From V the trimming removes 9 bases and from J it removes 5 bases, while the gene matches leave 10 bases of the junction unaccounted for. TCRbeta CDR3 regions were amplified from genomic DNA using the immunoSEQ Assay, a bias-controlled multiplex PCR. The original pipeline was this. Nucleated cell counts per sample were estimated from amplification of reference gene primers within the assay. Sequence reads were collapsed and filtered to measure the absolute abundance of every unique TCRbeta CDR3 rearrangement. For each sample, productive Simpson clonality was calculated as the square root of Simpson's diversity index over productive rearrangements. As stored in TCRdb, this immuneACCESS dataset retains in-frame rearrangements with V and J assigned. A fraction of the clones does not appear; measured against another copy, unresolved V genes explain less than half of the discrepancy, and the remainder lacks a known reason. Clone size and the V and J calls come from that table; the DNA yielded D and trimming. This sample is represented by approximately 280,000 clones; roughly 80% of them were singletons. The ten largest make up approximately 5% of the sample.

The origin of this receptor is a man aged 35-49 years who had been exposed to COVID-19. The sequenced sample consisted of PBMCs or T cells enriched from blood (not recorded which). Rearrangement joined TRBV2 to TRBJ2-5, and 9 junctional nucleotides match TRBD2. The DNA sequence follows: TGTGCCAGTACTTGGCGGGAGGGTAAGGAGACCCAGTACTTC. Translated, this is CASTWREGKETQYF.